The clone carrying this T cell receptor beta chain was recorded at least ten times. Antigen specificity is unknown. This record comes from a study of T cells in Graves' hyperthyroidism and ophthalmopathy. The CDR3 is made up of 13 amino acids. V shed 6 bases, J shed 6 bases, and the junction held 5 bases outside the gene matches. Germline loops: CDR1 MDHEN, CDR2 SYDVKM. Newly diagnosed hyperthyroidism, duration under 2 months, in patients aged 18 to 65. Diagnoses were made from clinical symptoms, serum measures (thyroxine and TRAb), thyroid ultrasound and orbital computed tomography. Using RNA transcripts as the source, TCR beta CDR3 regions were amplified. The study used the HTBI primer set for a first-round RT-PCR of the TCR CDR3. TCRdb independently ran MiXCR on the multiplex PCR reads; one entry per CDR3 protein. The table has under 300,000 distinct CDR3 sequences, about 14% seen once. Study-wide findings and caveats: Ophthalmopathy cases were set apart from stable hyperthyroidism by a 13 V-J model.

The source is a woman aged 25 to 39 with Graves' hyperthyroidism that later progressed to Graves' ophthalmopathy. The sequencing sample was made of blood. The chain joins TRBV28 to TRBJ1-2, with 9 bases lining up with TRBD1. In nucleotides, the CDR3 is TGTGCCAGCAGAGCCACAGGGGGCGATGGCTACACCTTC. It codes for CASRATGGDGYTF.